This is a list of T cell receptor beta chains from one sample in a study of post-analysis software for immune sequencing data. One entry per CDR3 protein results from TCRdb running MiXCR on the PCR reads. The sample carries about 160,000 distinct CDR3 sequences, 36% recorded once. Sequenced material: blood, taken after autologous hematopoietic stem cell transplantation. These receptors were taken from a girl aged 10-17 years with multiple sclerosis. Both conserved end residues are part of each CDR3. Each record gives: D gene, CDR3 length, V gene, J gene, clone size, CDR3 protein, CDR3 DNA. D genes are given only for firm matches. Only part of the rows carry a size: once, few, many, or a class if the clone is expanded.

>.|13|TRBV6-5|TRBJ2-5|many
CASSYSPKETQYF
TGTGCCAGCAGTTACTCCCCTAAAGAGACCCAGTACTTC
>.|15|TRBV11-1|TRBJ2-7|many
CASSLQGSAAYEQYF
TGTGCCAGCAGCCTACAGGGATCGGCCGCCTACGAGCAGTACTTC
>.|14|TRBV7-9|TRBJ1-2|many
CASSSHGTEYGYTF
TGTGCCAGCAGCTCCCACGGGACGGAGTATGGCTACACCTTC
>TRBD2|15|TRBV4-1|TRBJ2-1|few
CASSPGLVGGDEQFF
TGCGCCAGCAGCCCCGGACTAGTCGGAGGGGATGAGCAGTTCTTC
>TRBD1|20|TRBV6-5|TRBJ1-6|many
CASSYVPGQGAGSYNSPLHF
TGTGCCAGCAGTTACGTCCCCGGACAGGGGGCGGGATCCTATAATTCACCCCTCCACTTT
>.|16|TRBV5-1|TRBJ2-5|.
CASSRTDYRDQETQYF
TGCGCCAGCAGCAGAACGGACTATCGGGACCAAGAGACCCAGTACTTC
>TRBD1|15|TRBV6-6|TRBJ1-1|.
CASSSQQGAHTEAFF
TGTGCCAGCAGTTCCCAACAGGGGGCACACACTGAAGCTTTCTTT
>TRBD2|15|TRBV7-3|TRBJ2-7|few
CASSLGTSAYNEQYF
TGTGCCAGCAGCCTAGGGACTAGCGCATACAATGAGCAGTACTTC
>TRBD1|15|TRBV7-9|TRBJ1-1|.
CASSPRQGPDLEAFF
TGTGCCAGCAGCCCTAGACAGGGGCCGGACCTCGAAGCTTTCTTT
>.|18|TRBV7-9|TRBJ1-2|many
CASSTDLARYRANYGYTF
TGTGCCAGCAGCACTGACCTCGCAAGGTACCGAGCTAACTATGGCTACACCTTC